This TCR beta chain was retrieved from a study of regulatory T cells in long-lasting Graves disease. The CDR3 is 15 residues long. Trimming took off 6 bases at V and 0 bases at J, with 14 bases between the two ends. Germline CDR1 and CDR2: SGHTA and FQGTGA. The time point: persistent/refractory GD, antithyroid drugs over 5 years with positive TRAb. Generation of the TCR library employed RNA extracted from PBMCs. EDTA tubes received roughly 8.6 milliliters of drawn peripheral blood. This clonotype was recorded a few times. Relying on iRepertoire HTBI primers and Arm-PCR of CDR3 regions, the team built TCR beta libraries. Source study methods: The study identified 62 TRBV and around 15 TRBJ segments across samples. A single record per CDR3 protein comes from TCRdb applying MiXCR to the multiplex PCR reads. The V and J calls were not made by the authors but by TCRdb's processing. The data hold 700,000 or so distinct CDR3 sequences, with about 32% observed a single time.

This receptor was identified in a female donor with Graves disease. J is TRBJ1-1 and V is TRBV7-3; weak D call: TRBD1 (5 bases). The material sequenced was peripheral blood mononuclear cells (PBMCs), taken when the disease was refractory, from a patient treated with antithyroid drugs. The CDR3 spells CASSGDGSLNTEAFF. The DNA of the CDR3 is TGTGCCAGCAGTGGGGACGGCAGCTTGAACACTGAAGCTTTCTTT.